The clone carrying this T cell receptor beta chain was detected a few times. What it recognizes is unknown. This record comes from a study of T cell repertoires in cytomegalovirus infection. Overall study context: CMV infection and matching HLA type were both indicated by public TCR beta signatures. Study results and limitations: CMV-specific TCR beta clonotypes restricted by HLA-C were the ones dominating the ex vivo response. Based on cumulative public TCR beta family frequency, carriers of CMV plus the relevant HLA were identified.

In TCRdb, the reads were re-called with MiXCR into one record per CDR3 protein. This sample has 250,000 to 300,000 distinct CDR3 sequences, with about 25% found just once. CDR3 length: 16 residues. V was cut by 0 bases and J by 0 bases, with 6 bases left in between. CDR1 is SGHNT and CDR2 is YENEEA in the germline V gene. Input material: PBMCs. The receptor comes from a human donor in good health (CMV status not recorded). Some clones in this sample may be carry-over from other donors' samples. The chain combines TRBV11-3 with TRBJ2-6; D unresolved. The DNA of the CDR3 is TGTGCCAGCAGCTTAGAGTCTAGCTCTGGGGCCAACGTCCTGACTTTC. It yields the protein CASSLESSSGANVLTF.